What follows is one T cell receptor beta chain and its context. V lost 1 base and J 4 bases, leaving 10 bases between the germline ends. Germline V gene sequence: CDR1 KGHSH, CDR2 LQKENI. The CDR3 totals 14 residues. The PCR ran on 60 Vbeta and 13 Jbeta primers. The assay was immunoSEQ multiplex PCR, and TCRdb's table has in-frame clones only and misses some. The sample consists of 100,000 to 150,000 clones, approximately 74% of them appearing once. The sample originates from a study of cytomegalovirus exposure and HLA in healthy donors. The overall study: Out of roughly 200 million T cells, an earlier analysis found fewer than 140 million unique TCR beta sequences in total.

This clonotype was obtained from a male donor in good health and CMV-seronegative. V gene TRBV18 combines with J gene TRBJ2-5; D may be TRBD2 (5 bases). Sequenced material: PBMCs. Here the CDR3 reads CASSPLESGETQYF. The CDR3 DNA reads TGTGCCAGCTCACCACTGGAAAGCGGAGAGACCCAGTACTTC.